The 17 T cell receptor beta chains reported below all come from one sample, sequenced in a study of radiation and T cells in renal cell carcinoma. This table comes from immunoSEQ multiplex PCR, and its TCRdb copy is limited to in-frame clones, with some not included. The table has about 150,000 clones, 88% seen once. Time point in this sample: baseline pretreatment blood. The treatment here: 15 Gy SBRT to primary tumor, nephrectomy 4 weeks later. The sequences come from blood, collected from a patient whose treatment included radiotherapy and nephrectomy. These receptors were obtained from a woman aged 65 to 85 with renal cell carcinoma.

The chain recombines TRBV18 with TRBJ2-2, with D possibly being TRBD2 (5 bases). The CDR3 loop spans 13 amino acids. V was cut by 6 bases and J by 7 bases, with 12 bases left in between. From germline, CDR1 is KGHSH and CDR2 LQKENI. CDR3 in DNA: TGTGCCAGCTCCCCCAGGAGCGGCGGGGAGCTGTTTTTT. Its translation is CASSPRSGGELFF.

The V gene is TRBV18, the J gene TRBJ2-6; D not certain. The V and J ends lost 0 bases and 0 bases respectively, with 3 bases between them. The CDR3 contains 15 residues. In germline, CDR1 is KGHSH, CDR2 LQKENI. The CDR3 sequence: CASSPPSSGANVLTF. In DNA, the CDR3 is TGTGCCAGCTCACCACCGAGCTCTGGGGCCAACGTCCTGACTTTC. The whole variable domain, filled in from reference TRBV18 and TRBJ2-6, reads NAGVMQNPRHLVRRRGQEARLRCSPMKGHSHVYWYRQLPEEGLKFMVYLQKENIIDESGMPKERFSAEFPKEGPSILRIQQVVRGDSAAYFCASSPPSSGANVLTFGAGSRLTVL.

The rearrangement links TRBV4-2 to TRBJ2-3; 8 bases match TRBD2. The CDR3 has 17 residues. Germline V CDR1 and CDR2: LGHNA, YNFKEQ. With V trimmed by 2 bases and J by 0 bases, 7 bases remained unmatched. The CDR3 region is CASSQKLAAPSTDTQYF. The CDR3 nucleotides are TGTGCCAGCAGCCAAAAACTAGCGGCCCCTAGCACAGATACGCAGTATTTT.

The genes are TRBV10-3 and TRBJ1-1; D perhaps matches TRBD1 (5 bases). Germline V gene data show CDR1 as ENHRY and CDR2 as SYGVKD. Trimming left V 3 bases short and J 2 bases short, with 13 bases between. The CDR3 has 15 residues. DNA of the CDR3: TGTGCCATCAGTGAAGGGGCACCACGAAACACTGAAGCTTTCTTT. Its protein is CAISEGAPRNTEAFF.

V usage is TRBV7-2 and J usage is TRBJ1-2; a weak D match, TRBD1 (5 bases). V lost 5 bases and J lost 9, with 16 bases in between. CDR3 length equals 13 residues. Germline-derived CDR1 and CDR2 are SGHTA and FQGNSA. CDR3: CASSVSQEMSYTF. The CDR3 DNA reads TGTGCCAGCAGCGTGTCACAGGAGATGAGCTACACCTTC.

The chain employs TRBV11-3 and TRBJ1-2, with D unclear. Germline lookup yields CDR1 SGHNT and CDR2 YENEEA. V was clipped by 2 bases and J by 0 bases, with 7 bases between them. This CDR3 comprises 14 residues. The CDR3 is CASSLQRANYGYTF. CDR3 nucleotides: TGTGCCAGCAGCTTACAGAGAGCTAACTATGGCTACACCTTC.

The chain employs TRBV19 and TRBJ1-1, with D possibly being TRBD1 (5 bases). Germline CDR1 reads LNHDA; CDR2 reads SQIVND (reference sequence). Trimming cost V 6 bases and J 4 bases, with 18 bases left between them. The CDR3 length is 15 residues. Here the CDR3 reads CASSPRQIAATEAFF. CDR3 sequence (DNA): TGTGCCAGTAGCCCGAGACAGATTGCGGCCACTGAAGCTTTCTTT.

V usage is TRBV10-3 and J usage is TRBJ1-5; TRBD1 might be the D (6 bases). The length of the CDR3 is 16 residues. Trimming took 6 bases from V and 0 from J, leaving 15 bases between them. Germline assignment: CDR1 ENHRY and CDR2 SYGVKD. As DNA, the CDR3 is TGTGCCATCAGCGAGGGGGACGGCTATAGCAATCAGCCCCAGCATTTT. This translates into CAISEGDGYSNQPQHF.

The CDR3 region has the DNA TGTGCCAGCGGGGAGGGGGGGCCGAATCAGCCCCAGCATTTT. Amino acid sequence: CASGEGGPNQPQHF. This chain uses TRBV9 with TRBJ1-5; perhaps TRBD1 as D (6 bases). V lost 7 bases and J lost 4, with 15 bases in between. Germline V CDR1 and CDR2: SGDLS, YYNGEE. CDR3 length: 14 amino acids. Looking up the rest from reference TRBV9 and TRBJ1-5 gives the full variable domain: DSGVTQTPKHLITATGQRVTLRCSPRSGDLSVYWYQQSLDQGLQFLIQYYNGEERAKGNILERFSAQQFPDLHSELNLSSLELGDSALYFCASGEGGPNQPQHFGDGTRLSIL.

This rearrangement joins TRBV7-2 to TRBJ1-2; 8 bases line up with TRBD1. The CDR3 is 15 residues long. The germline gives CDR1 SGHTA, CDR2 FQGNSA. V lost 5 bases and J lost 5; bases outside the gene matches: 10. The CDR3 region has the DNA TGTGCCAGCAGCCCCCGACTGCGACAGGGGTATGGCTACACCTTC. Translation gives CASSPRLRQGYGYTF.

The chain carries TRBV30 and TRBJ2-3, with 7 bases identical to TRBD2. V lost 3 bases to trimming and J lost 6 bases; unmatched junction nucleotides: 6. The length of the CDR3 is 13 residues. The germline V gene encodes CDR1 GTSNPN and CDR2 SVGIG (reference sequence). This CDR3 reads CAWSRLAADTQYF. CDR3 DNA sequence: TGTGCCTGGAGCCGACTAGCAGCTGATACGCAGTATTTT.

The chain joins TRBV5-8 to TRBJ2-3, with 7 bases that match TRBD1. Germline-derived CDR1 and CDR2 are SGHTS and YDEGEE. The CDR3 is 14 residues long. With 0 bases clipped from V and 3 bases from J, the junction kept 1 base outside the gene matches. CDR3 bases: TGTGCCAGCAGCTTGGACAGGGGTACAGATACGCAGTATTTT. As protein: CASSLDRGTDTQYF.

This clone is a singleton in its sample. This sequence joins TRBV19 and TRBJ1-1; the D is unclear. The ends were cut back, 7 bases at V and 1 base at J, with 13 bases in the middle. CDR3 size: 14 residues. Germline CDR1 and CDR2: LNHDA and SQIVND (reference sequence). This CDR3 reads CASTRGLTNTEAFF. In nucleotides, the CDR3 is TGTGCCAGTACCCGTGGGTTGACGAACACTGAAGCTTTCTTT.

The CDR3 region is CASSWGLGQTQYF. The CDR3 region has the DNA TGTGCCAGCAGCTGGGGGCTGGGACAGACCCAGTACTTC. This rearrangement joins TRBV7-8 to TRBJ2-5; weak D call: TRBD1 (6 bases). Per germline, CDR1 SGHVS and CDR2 FQNEAQ. The CDR3 contains 13 residues. V shed 4 bases and J shed 6 bases, with 12 bases lying between them.

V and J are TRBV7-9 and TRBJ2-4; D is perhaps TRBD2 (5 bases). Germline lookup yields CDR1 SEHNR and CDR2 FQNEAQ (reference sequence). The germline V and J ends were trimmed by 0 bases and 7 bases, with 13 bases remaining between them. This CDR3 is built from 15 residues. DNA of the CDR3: TGTGCCAGCAGCTTAGCATCGGGGATTGGGAACATTCAGTACTTC. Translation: CASSLASGIGNIQYF.

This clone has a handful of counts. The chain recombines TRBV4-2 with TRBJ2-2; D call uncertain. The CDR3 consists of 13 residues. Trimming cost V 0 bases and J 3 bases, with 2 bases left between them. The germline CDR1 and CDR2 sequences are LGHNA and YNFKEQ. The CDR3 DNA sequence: TGTGCCAGCAGCCAAGAATACACCGGGGAGCTGTTTTTT. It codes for CASSQEYTGELFF.

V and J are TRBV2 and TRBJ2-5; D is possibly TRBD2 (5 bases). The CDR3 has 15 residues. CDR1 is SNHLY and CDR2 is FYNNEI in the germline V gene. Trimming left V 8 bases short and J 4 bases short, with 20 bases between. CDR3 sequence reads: CASSGGSVSGETQYF. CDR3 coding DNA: TGTGCCAGCTCCGGTGGTAGCGTAAGTGGAGAGACCCAGTACTTC.